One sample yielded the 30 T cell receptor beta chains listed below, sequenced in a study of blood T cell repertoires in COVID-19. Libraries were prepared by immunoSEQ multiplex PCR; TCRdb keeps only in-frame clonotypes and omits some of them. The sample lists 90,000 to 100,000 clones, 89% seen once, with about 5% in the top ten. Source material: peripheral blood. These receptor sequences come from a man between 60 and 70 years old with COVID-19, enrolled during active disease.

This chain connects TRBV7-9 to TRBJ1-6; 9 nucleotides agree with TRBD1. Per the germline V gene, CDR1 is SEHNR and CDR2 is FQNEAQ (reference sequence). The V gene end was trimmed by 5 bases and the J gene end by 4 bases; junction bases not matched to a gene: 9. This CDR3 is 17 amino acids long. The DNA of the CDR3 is TGTGCCAGCAGCCTCGGGACAGGGCGGCGGTATAATTCACCCCTCCACTTT. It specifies CASSLGTGRRYNSPLHF.

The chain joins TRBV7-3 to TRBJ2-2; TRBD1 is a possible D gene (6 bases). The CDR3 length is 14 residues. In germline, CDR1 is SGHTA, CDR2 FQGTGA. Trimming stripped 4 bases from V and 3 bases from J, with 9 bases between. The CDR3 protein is CASSSQGYTGELFF. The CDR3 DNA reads TGTGCCAGCAGCTCACAGGGATACACCGGGGAGCTGTTTTTT.

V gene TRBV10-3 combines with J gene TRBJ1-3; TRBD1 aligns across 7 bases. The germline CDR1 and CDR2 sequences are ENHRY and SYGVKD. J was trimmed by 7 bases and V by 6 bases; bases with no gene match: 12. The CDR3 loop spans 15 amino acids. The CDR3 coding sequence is TGTGCCATCAGCCCCGACAGGGAGGTTCGGAACACCATATATTTT. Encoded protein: CAISPDREVRNTIYF.

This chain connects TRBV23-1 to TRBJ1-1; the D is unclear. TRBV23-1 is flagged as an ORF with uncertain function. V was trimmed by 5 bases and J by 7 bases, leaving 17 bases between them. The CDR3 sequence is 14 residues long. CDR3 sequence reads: CASSELEGLDEAFF. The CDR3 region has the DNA TGCGCCAGCAGTGAGTTGGAGGGTCTAGATGAAGCTTTCTTT.

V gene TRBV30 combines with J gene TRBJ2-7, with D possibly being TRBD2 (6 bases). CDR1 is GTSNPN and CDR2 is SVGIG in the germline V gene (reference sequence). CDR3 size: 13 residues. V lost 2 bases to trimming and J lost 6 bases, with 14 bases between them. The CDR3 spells CAWSRGDLGEQYF. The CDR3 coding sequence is TGTGCCTGGAGTCGCGGGGACCTGGGCGAGCAGTACTTC. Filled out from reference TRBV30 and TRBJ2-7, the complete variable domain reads SQTIHQWPATLVQPVGSPLSLECTVEGTSNPNLYWYRQAAGRGLQLLFYSVGIGQISSEVPQNLSASRPQDRQFILSSKKLLLSDSGFYLCAWSRGDLGEQYFGPGTRLTVT.

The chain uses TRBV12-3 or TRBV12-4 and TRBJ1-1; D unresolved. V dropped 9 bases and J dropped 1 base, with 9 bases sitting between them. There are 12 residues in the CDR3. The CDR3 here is CASTKRNTEAFF. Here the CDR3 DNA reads TGTGCCAGTACCAAGCGGAACACTGAAGCTTTCTTT.

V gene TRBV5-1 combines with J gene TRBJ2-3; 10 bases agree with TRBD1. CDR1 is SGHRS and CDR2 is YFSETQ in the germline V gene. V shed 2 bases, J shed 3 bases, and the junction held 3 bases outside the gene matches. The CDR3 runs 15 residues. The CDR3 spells CASSFPGQGTDTQYF. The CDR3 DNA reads TGCGCCAGCAGCTTCCCGGGACAGGGGACAGATACGCAGTATTTT. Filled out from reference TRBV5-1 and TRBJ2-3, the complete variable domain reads KAGVTQTPRYLIKTRGQQVTLSCSPISGHRSVSWYQQTPGQGLQFLFEYFSETQRNKGNFPGRFSGRQFSNSRSEMNVSTLELGDSALYLCASSFPGQGTDTQYFGPGTRLTVL.

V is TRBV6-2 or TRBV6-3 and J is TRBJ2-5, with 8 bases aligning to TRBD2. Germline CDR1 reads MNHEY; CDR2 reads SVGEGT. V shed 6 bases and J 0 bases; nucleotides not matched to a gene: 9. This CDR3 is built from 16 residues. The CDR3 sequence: CASSPRLAGHQETQYF. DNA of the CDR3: TGTGCCAGCAGCCCCCGCTTAGCGGGACACCAAGAGACCCAGTACTTC.

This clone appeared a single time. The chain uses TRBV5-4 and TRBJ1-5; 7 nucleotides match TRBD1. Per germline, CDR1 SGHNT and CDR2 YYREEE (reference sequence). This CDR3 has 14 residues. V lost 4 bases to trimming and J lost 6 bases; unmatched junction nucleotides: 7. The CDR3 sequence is CASSREGAGQPQHF. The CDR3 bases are TGTGCCAGCAGCCGGGAGGGGGCCGGTCAGCCCCAGCATTTT.

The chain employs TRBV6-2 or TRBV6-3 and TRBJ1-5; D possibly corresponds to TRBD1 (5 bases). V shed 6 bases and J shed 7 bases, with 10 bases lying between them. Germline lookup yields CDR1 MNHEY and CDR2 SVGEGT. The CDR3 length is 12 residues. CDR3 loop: CASSLGPQPQHF. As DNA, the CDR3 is TGTGCCAGCAGCCTGGGGCCACAGCCCCAGCATTTT.

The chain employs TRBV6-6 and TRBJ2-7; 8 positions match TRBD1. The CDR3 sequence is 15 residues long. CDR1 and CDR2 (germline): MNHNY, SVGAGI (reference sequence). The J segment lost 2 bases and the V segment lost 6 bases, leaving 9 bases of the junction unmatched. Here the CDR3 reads CASSFGTGGTYEQYF. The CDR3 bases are TGTGCCAGCAGCTTTGGGACAGGTGGGACCTACGAGCAGTACTTC.

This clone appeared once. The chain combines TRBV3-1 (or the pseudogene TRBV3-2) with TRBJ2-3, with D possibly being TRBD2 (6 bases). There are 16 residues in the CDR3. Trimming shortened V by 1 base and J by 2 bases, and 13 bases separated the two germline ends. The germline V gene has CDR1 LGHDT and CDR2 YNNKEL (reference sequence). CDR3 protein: CASSQGGRGYTDTQYF. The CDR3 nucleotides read TGTGCCAGCAGCCAAGGCGGTCGGGGGTACACAGATACGCAGTATTTT.

For the CDR3, the DNA is TGTGCCACCAGTGATCAATCCGGGACAGACGCTTACTACAATGAGCAGTTCTTC. Protein sequence: CATSDQSGTDAYYNEQFF. The gene calls are TRBV24-1 and TRBJ2-1, with 7 nucleotides matching TRBD1. The CDR3 has 18 residues. Per germline, CDR1 KGHDR and CDR2 SFDVKD. V was clipped by 3 bases and J by 3 bases; unmatched bases: 13.

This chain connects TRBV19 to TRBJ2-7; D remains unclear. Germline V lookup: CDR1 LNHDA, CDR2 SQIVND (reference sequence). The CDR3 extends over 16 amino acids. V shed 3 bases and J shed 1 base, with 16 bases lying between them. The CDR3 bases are TGTGCCAGTAGTATGGCCCCCGTTGGAGAGTCCTACGAGCAGTACTTC. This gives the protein CASSMAPVGESYEQYF.

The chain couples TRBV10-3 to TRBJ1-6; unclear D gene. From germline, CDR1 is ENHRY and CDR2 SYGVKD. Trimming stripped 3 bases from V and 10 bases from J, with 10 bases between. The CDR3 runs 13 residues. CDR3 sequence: CAISDPGGSPLHF. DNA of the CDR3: TGTGCCATCAGTGATCCTGGAGGCTCACCCCTCCACTTT.

The CDR3 bases are TGTGCCGTTGGACAGGGGGCGCGAGCTGAAGCTTTCTTT. Protein sequence: CAVGQGARAEAFF. V is TRBV7-9 and J is TRBJ1-1; TRBD1 matches 11 bases. This CDR3 contains 13 residues. The germline V gene has CDR1 SEHNR and CDR2 FQNEAQ (reference sequence). J lost 6 bases, V lost 11 bases, and 8 bases had no gene match.

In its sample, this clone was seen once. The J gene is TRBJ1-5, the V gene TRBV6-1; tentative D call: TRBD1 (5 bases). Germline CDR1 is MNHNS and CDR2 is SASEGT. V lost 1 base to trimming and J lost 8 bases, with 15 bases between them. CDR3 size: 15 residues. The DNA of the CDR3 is TGTGCCAGCAGTGAAGGGGCCGGGGGATCGGAGCCCCAGCATTTT. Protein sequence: CASSEGAGGSEPQHF.

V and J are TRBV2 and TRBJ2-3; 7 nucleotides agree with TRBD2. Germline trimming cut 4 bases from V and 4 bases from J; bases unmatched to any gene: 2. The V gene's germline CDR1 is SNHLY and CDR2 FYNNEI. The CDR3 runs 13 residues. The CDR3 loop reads CASSGLAADTQYF. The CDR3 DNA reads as TGTGCCAGCAGTGGACTAGCCGCAGATACGCAGTATTTT.

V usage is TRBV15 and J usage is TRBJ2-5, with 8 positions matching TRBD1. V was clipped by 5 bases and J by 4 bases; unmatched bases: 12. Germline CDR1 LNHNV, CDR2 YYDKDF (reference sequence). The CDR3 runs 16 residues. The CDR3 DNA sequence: TGTGCCACCAGCCGACGGGGCAGGGGGCGGGGAGAGACCCAGTACTTC. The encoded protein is CATSRRGRGRGETQYF.

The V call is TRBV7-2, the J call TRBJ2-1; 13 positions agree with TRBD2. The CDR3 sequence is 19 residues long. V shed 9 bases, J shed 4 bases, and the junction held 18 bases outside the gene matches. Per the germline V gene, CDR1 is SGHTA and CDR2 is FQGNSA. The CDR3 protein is CARGGPGGRGLAGYNEQFF. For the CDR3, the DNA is TGTGCCAGGGGGGGGCCCGGGGGCCGGGGACTAGCGGGGTACAATGAGCAGTTCTTC.

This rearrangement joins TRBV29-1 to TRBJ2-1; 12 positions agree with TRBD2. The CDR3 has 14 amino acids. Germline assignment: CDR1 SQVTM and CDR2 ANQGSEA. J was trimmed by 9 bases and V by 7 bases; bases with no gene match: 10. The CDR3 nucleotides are TGCAGCGCTTGGACTAGCGGGATTGAGGGTGAGCAGTTCTTC. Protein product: CSAWTSGIEGEQFF.

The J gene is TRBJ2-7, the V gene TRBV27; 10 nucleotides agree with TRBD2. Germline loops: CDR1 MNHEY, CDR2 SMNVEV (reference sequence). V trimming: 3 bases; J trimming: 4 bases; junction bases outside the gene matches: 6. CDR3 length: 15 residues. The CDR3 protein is CASSFQVAGGYEQYF. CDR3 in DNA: TGTGCCAGCAGTTTCCAGGTAGCGGGAGGTTACGAGCAGTACTTC.

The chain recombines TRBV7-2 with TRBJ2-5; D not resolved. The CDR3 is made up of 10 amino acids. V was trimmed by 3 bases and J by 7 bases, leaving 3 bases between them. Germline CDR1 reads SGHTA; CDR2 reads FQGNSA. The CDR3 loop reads CASSFGTQYF. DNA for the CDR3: TGTGCCAGCAGCTTCGGGACCCAGTACTTC.

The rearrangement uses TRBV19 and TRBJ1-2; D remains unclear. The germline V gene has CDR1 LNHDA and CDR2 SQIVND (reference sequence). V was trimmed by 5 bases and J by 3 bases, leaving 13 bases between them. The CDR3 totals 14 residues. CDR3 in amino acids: CASSVTGVDYGYTF. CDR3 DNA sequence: TGTGCCAGTAGTGTCACGGGAGTGGACTATGGCTACACCTTC.

This CDR3 is CASSGQTSGFNNEQFF. The CDR3 nucleotides read TGTGCCAGCAGTGGACAGACTAGCGGATTTAACAATGAGCAGTTCTTC. The rearrangement joins TRBV25-1 to TRBJ2-1; 9 nucleotides agree with TRBD2. V lost 4 bases, J lost 5 bases, and 9 bases stayed unmatched. Germline CDR1 is MGHDK and CDR2 is SYGVNS. The CDR3 is 16 amino acids.

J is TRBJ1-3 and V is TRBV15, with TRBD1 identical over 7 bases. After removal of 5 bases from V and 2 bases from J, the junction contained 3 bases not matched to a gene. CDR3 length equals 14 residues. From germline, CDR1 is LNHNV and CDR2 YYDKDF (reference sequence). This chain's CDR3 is CATSPDRAGNTIYF. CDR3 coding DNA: TGTGCCACCAGCCCCGACAGGGCTGGAAACACCATATATTTT.

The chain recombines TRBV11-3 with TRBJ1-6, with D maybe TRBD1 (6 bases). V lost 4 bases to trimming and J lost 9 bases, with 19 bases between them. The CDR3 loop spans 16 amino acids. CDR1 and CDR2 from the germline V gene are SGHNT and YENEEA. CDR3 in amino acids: CASSSLLTGEGSPLHF. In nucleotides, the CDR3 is TGTGCCAGCAGCTCTCTACTGACAGGCGAAGGTTCACCCCTCCACTTT.

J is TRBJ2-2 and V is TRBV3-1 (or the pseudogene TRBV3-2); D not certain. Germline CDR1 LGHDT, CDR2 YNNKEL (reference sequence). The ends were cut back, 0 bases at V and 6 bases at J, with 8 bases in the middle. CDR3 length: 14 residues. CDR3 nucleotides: TGTGCCAGCAGCCAAGAGGGCACCCCCGGGGAGCTGTTTTTT. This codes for CASSQEGTPGELFF.

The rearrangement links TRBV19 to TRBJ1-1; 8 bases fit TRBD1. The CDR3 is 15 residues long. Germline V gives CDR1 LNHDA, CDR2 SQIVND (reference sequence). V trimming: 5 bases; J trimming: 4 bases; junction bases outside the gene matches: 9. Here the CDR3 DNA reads TGTGCCAGTAGTTCGGGGACAGGCGAGGGCACTGAAGCTTTCTTT. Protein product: CASSSGTGEGTEAFF. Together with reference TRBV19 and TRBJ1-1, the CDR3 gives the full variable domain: DGGITQSPKYLFRKEGQNVTLSCEQNLNHDAMYWYRQDPGQGLRLIYYSQIVNDFQKGDIAEGYSVSREKKESFPLTVTSAQKNPTAFYLCASSSGTGEGTEAFFGQGTRLTVV.

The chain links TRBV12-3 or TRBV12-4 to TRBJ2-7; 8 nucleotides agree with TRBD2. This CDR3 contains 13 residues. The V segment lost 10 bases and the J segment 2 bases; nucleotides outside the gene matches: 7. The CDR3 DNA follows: TGTGCCACCCGCCGGGGGGGGGCCTACGAGCAGTACTTC. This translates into CATRRGGAYEQYF.